This TCR beta chain derives from a study of control samples from healthy donors and cancer patients. The sample holds a few counts of this clone. The method was immunoSEQ multiplex PCR; TCRdb's version includes in-frame clones alone and lacks a portion of them. Of some 89,000 clones in the sample, about 85% were seen once. Germline V CDR1 and CDR2: MNHEY, SVGEGT. The ends were cut back, 2 bases at V and 8 bases at J, with 15 bases in the middle. This CDR3 has 14 amino acids. This receptor was identified in a woman between 40 and 50 years old in good health. The chain joins TRBV6-2 or TRBV6-3 to TRBJ1-2; the D gene is possibly TRBD1 (6 bases). Input material: blood. CDR3 residues: CASSYTGALGGYTF. CDR3 DNA sequence: TGTGCCAGCAGTTACACGGGGGCGCTCGGCGGCTACACCTTC.